A single T cell receptor beta chain is shown here with its context. Its antigen is undetermined. The data stem from a study of T cells expressing NK-cell markers. Whole-study context: HCMV seropositivity marked most of the eight sequenced donors; one was seronegative.

The CDR3 is made up of 17 amino acids. For TCR beta, cDNA was produced by 5'RACE template switching with UMIs. TCRdb re-called the 5' RACE reads and shows each CDR3 protein once, DNA omitted. The table counts some 450,000 distinct CDR3 sequences; approximately 6.8% lies in the top ten. Findings of the study overall: A few of the donors also had these clonotypes leading their CD3+CD56-NKG2C+ fraction.

Sequencing was carried out using blood T cells: a sorted CD56 or NKG2C T cell subset, CD4+ or CD8+ T cells, or bulk PBMC T cells (not recorded which). The chain combines TRBV12-3 or TRBV12-4 with TRBJ2-3; TCRdb lists TRBD1, though no DNA is available to test this call. The source is a woman aged 18 to 75 in good health. CDR3: CASSPLLTGRNQGTQYF.